These 17 T cell receptor beta chains were all obtained from the same sample, sequenced in a study of OX40 agonist ivuxolimab in advanced cancers. The protocol used for the library was the immunoSEQ multiplex PCR assay. TCRdb re-hosts the immuneACCESS table, in-frame sequences only. Its copies lack some clones; in the studies checked, an unresolved V gene accounts for under half of them, and the cause for the rest is not known. The sample has tens of thousands of clones on record, roughly 92% of them singletons. Roughly 0.44% of the sample is taken by the ten largest. Source: CD4+ or CD8+ T cells sorted from blood, taken in a trial of the OX40 agonist ivuxolimab. All receptors come from an adult with an advanced solid tumor such as melanoma, head and neck, liver or kidney cancer.

The chain joins TRBV2 to TRBJ2-2; 10 nucleotides match TRBD2. J gave up 6 bases and V 6 bases, and 7 bases lay outside the gene matches. CDR1 SNHLY and CDR2 FYNNEI come from the germline V gene. There are 15 residues in the CDR3. The DNA for the CDR3 is TGTGCCAGCAGAGAATCCGGGACTAGCGCCGGGGAGCTGTTTTTT. This sequence encodes CASRESGTSAGELFF.

The chain couples TRBV7-2 to TRBJ2-2, with no clear D. CDR1 is SGHTA and CDR2 is FQGNSA in the germline V gene. Between the trimmed V and J ends, which lost 2 bases and 5 bases, there was a span of 6 bases. There are 13 residues in the CDR3. The CDR3 region is CASSLSVTGELFF. The CDR3 DNA is TGTGCCAGCAGCTTATCAGTTACCGGGGAGCTGTTTTTT. The full variable domain, completed using reference TRBV7-2 and TRBJ2-2, is GAGVSQSPSNKVTEKGKDVELRCDPISGHTALYWYRQSLGQGLEFLIYFQGNSAPDKSGLPSDRFSAERTGGSVSTLTIQRTQQEDSAVYLCASSLSVTGELFFGEGSRLTVL.

The chain carries TRBV18 and TRBJ2-3, with D perhaps matching TRBD1 (5 bases). The CDR3 extends over 16 amino acids. The V gene's germline CDR1 is KGHSH and CDR2 LQKENI. V gave up 2 bases and J gave up 0 bases, with 12 bases separating them. CDR3 loop: CASSPMQGRSTDTQYF. DNA for the CDR3: TGTGCCAGCTCACCAATGCAGGGAAGAAGCACAGATACGCAGTATTTT. Full variable domain (outside the CDR3, taken from reference TRBV18 and TRBJ2-3): NAGVMQNPRHLVRRRGQEARLRCSPMKGHSHVYWYRQLPEEGLKFMVYLQKENIIDESGMPKERFSAEFPKEGPSILRIQQVVRGDSAAYFCASSPMQGRSTDTQYFGPGTRLTVL.

This rearrangement joins TRBV5-1 to TRBJ2-5, with D hard to call. V gave up 4 bases and J gave up 2 bases, with 9 bases separating them. The CDR3 runs 13 residues. Germline lookup yields CDR1 SGHRS and CDR2 YFSETQ. CDR3 coding DNA: TGCGCCAGCAGCCCCCGCCCTCAAGAGACCCAGTACTTC. Protein sequence: CASSPRPQETQYF.

V is TRBV2 and J is TRBJ2-1; either TRBD1 or TRBD2 may fit D (5 bases each). CDR3 length: 14 residues. Trimming shortened V by 1 base and J by 9 bases, and 13 bases separated the two germline ends. In germline, CDR1 is SNHLY, CDR2 FYNNEI. The CDR3 region is CASSEESGRVEQFF. The CDR3 DNA reads as TGTGCCAGCAGTGAAGAATCAGGGCGGGTTGAGCAGTTCTTC. The whole variable domain, filled in from reference TRBV2 and TRBJ2-1, reads EPEVTQTPSHQVTQMGQEVILRCVPISNHLYFYWYRQILGQKVEFLVSFYNNEISEKSEIFDDQFSVERPDGSNFTLKIRSTKLEDSAMYFCASSEESGRVEQFFGPGTRLTVL.

This clone was counted once. The CDR3 loop is CASSYVADTQYF. Here the CDR3 DNA reads TGTGCCAGCAGTTACGTTGCAGATACGCAGTATTTT. The chain joins TRBV6-6 to TRBJ2-3, with D uncertain. The CDR3 totals 12 residues. Deletions cut 2 bases from V and 4 bases from J, with 4 bases between. Germline CDR1 is MNHNY and CDR2 is SVGAGI (reference sequence).

The rearrangement joins TRBV7-9 to TRBJ2-3; 7 bases align to TRBD2. V lost 11 bases and J lost 0; bases outside the gene matches: 8. This CDR3 is built from 14 residues. Germline CDR1 and CDR2: SEHNR and FQNEAQ (reference sequence). This chain's CDR3 is CAGDPGLSTDTQYF. The DNA for the CDR3 is TGTGCCGGGGACCCGGGACTAAGCACAGATACGCAGTATTTT.

The J gene is TRBJ1-1, the V gene TRBV20-1; D gene unclear. CDR1 is DFQATT and CDR2 is SNEGSKA in the germline V gene (reference sequence). Trimming stripped 0 bases from V and 3 bases from J, with 2 bases between. The CDR3 has 11 amino acids. The CDR3 nucleotides read TGCAGTGCTAGAGACGACACTGAAGCTTTCTTT. It specifies CSARDDTEAFF.

This clone was found once. The rearrangement uses TRBV5-4 and TRBJ1-2; a weak D match, TRBD1 (5 bases). The length of the CDR3 is 15 residues. Germline V CDR1 and CDR2: SGHNT, YYREEE (reference sequence). The V gene lost 4 bases and the J gene lost 0 bases, with 13 bases spanning the gap. The CDR3 is CASSGGVQPNYGYTF. CDR3 nucleotide sequence: TGTGCCAGCAGCGGAGGGGTCCAGCCTAACTATGGCTACACCTTC.

This chain joins TRBV5-1 and TRBJ1-4; possibly TRBD1 for D (6 bases). The CDR3 extends over 16 amino acids. CDR1 and CDR2 (germline): SGHRS, YFSETQ. V lost 4 bases and J lost 1, with 14 bases in between. Written as DNA, the CDR3 is TGCGCCAGCAGCGTGGGCTTCAGGGGAACTAATGAAAAACTGTTTTTT. Amino acids: CASSVGFRGTNEKLFF.

The rearrangement joins TRBV14 to TRBJ1-4; 7 bases line up with TRBD1. The CDR3 is 18 residues long. V lost 4 bases and J lost 8; bases outside the gene matches: 19. Germline V gives CDR1 SGHDN, CDR2 FVKESK. The CDR3 reads CASSRRWEITGTAEKLFF. In DNA form, the CDR3 reads TGTGCCAGCAGCCGAAGGTGGGAGATAACCGGGACAGCGGAAAAACTGTTTTTT.

The rearrangement joins TRBV2 to TRBJ1-5; D not resolved. Trimming took 3 bases from V and 0 from J, leaving 0 bases between them. CDR1 and CDR2 from the germline V gene are SNHLY and FYNNEI. The CDR3 covers 12 residues. CDR3 sequence (DNA): TGTGCCAGCAGTGATAGCAATCAGCCCCAGCATTTT. Translated: CASSDSNQPQHF.

The table lists this clone with a count of one. The rearrangement links TRBV6-1 to TRBJ2-2, with 11 bases matching TRBD2. The V and J ends lost 6 bases and 7 bases, in that order; junction bases with no gene match: 7. The germline V gene encodes CDR1 MNHNS and CDR2 SASEGT. The CDR3 covers 15 residues. CDR3 amino acids: CASRGLAGGGGELFF. The CDR3, as DNA: TGTGCCAGCAGAGGGCTAGCGGGAGGTGGCGGGGAGCTGTTTTTT.

The chain employs TRBV5-1 and TRBJ2-7; D gene unclear. V was cut by 4 bases and J by 0 bases, with 8 bases left in between. Looked up from germline, CDR1 is SGHRS and CDR2 is YFSETQ. CDR3 size: 13 residues. CDR3 sequence (DNA): TGCGCCAGCAGCGCCCCACCCTCCTACGAGCAGTACTTC. It codes for CASSAPPSYEQYF.

The chain couples TRBV11-1 to TRBJ2-1; 7 positions match TRBD2. V shed 0 bases and J 10 bases; nucleotides not matched to a gene: 6. This CDR3 has 14 residues. The germline V gene encodes CDR1 SGHAT and CDR2 FQDESV (reference sequence). DNA for the CDR3: TGTGCCAGCAGCTTAGCGGGAGGGTCCGCGGAGCAGTTCTTC. This codes for CASSLAGGSAEQFF.

The chain joins TRBV18 to TRBJ2-1; no definite D call. The CDR3 covers 13 residues. Germline V CDR1 and CDR2: KGHSH, LQKENI. V lost 4 bases and J 2 bases, leaving 6 bases between the germline ends. CDR3 in amino acids: CASSRATYNEQFF. The CDR3 region has the DNA TGTGCCAGCTCACGGGCGACCTACAATGAGCAGTTCTTC. The whole variable domain, remainder taken from reference TRBV18 and TRBJ2-1, is NAGVMQNPRHLVRRRGQEARLRCSPMKGHSHVYWYRQLPEEGLKFMVYLQKENIIDESGMPKERFSAEFPKEGPSILRIQQVVRGDSAAYFCASSRATYNEQFFGPGTRLTVL.

This chain connects TRBV19 to TRBJ2-2; D might be TRBD2 (6 bases). V shed 10 bases and J shed 8 bases, with 17 bases lying between them. Germline loops: CDR1 LNHDA, CDR2 SQIVND (reference sequence). The CDR3 length is 13 residues. In nucleotides, the CDR3 is TGTGCCACTACCTGGGGAGGAGAAGGGGAGCTGTTTTTT. Translated, it gives CATTWGGEGELFF.